This T cell receptor beta chain originates from a study of Ad26.COV2.S vaccination and SARS-CoV-2 variants. Assay used: immunoSEQ multiplex PCR; TCRdb lists only in-frame clones, some missing. In the table there are about 350,000 clones, about 91% of which are singletons. To note about this clone: The antigen remains unidentified.

The study, taken as a whole, reports: Placebo recipients and vaccine recipients were similar in non-spike TCR breadth.

This sequence originates from a human donor who had recovered from COVID-19. The sample in question was peripheral blood, obtained after recovery from COVID-19.

The CDR3 loop is CASSVGGQSYEQYF. CDR3 nucleotide sequence: TGTGCCAGCAGCGTGGGCGGACAGTCCTACGAGCAGTACTTC. The V and J genes are TRBV9 and TRBJ2-7, with D perhaps TRBD1 (6 bases). The germline V gene encodes CDR1 SGDLS and CDR2 YYNGEE. The germline V and J ends were trimmed by 2 bases and 1 base, with 10 bases remaining between them. The CDR3 is made up of 14 amino acids.